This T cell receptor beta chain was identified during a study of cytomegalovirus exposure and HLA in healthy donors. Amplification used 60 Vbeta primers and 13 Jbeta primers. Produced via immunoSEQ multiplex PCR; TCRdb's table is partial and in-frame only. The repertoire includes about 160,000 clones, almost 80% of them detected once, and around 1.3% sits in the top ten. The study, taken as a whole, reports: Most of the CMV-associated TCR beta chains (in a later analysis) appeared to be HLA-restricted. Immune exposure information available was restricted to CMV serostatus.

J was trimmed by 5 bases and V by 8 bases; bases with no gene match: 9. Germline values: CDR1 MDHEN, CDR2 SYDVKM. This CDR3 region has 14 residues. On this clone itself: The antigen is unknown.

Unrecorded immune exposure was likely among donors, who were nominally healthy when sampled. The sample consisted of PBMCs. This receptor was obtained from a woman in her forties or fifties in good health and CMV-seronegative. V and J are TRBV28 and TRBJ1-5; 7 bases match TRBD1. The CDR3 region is CASAADRLDQPQHF. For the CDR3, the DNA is TGTGCCAGCGCGGCGGACAGGCTTGATCAGCCCCAGCATTTT.